These T cell receptor beta chains were read from a single sample in a study of blood T cell repertoires in COVID-19. Profiled with immunoSEQ multiplex PCR; TCRdb holds only in-frame clones, not every one. In the table there are 250,000 to 300,000 clones, about 91% of which are singletons. Source material: peripheral blood. The receptor source for this set is a woman in her 30s who had recovered from COVID-19. CDR3s include the opening cysteine and the closing phenylalanine or tryptophan. Each record gives: J gene, clone size, CDR3 length, V gene, D gene, CDR3 DNA, CDR3 protein. The D gene is left open where the match is weak. Size is stated for part of the rows, as once, few or many counts, or as a class when the clone is expanded.

J: TRBJ2-7
size: NA
length: 14
V: TRBV2
D: NA
DNA: TGTGCCAGCAGTGGGCAGGGTGCATTATACGAGCAGTACTTC
CDR3: CASSGQGALYEQYF

J: TRBJ2-7
size: NA
length: 14
V: TRBV6-5
D: TRBD1
DNA: TGTGCCAGCAGTTACCCGGGACAGGGGGGCGAGCAGTACTTC
CDR3: CASSYPGQGGEQYF

J: TRBJ1-1
size: NA
length: 14
V: TRBV27
D: TRBD1
DNA: TGTGCCAGCAGAATGGGACAGGGGGCCACTGAAGCTTTCTTT
CDR3: CASRMGQGATEAFF

J: TRBJ1-4
size: once
length: 15
V: TRBV3-1/TRBV3-2
D: NA
DNA: TGTGCCAGCAGCGACCCAGGGGAAAACTCTGAAAAACTGTTTTTT
CDR3: CASSDPGENSEKLFF

J: TRBJ2-3
size: once
length: 15
V: TRBV28
D: NA
DNA: TGTGCCAGCAGTTTAGTCAATCCGGGGGCAGATACGCAGTATTTT
CDR3: CASSLVNPGADTQYF

J: TRBJ1-5
size: few
length: 13
V: TRBV2
D: TRBD1
DNA: TGTGCCAGCAACGGACAGGGCTATCAGCCCCAGCATTTT
CDR3: CASNGQGYQPQHF

J: TRBJ1-4
size: NA
length: 13
V: TRBV7-9
D: NA
DNA: TGTGCCAGCAGCCCCAGGGCGAGGGAAAAACTGTTTTTT
CDR3: CASSPRAREKLFF

J: TRBJ1-3
size: few
length: 14
V: TRBV11-3
D: NA
DNA: TGTGCCAGCAGCTTAGGAGGATTTGGAAACACCATATATTTT
CDR3: CASSLGGFGNTIYF

J: TRBJ2-2
size: once
length: 16
V: TRBV24-1
D: TRBD2
DNA: TGTGCCACCAGTGATGGACTAGCCCCTAACACCGGGGAGCTGTTTTTT
CDR3: CATSDGLAPNTGELFF

J: TRBJ2-5
size: NA
length: 14
V: TRBV6-2/TRBV6-3
D: NA
DNA: TGTGCCAGCAGCCAACAAGGGGTCCAAGAGACCCAGTACTTC
CDR3: CASSQQGVQETQYF

J: TRBJ1-1
size: NA
length: 14
V: TRBV5-6
D: NA
DNA: TGTGCCAGCAGCTCAAGGGGTTGGAACACTGAAGCTTTCTTT
CDR3: CASSSRGWNTEAFF

J: TRBJ1-1
size: NA
length: 14
V: TRBV4-1
D: NA
DNA: TGCGCCAGCAGCCAAGTCGAGGGTAGGGCTGAAGCTTTCTTT
CDR3: CASSQVEGRAEAFF